This T cell receptor (beta chain) was obtained from a study of blood T cell repertoires in COVID-19. Study details: The origin of the acute and convalescent COVID-19 samples was the United States, Italy and Spain. PBMCs, B-cell-depleted T cells, or T cells were the source of the cDNA or gDNA that made up the material.

Original handling: Estimation of nucleated cell counts relied on the amplification of reference gene primers. TCRdb's copy holds only in-frame clones and misses some; the assay was immunoSEQ multiplex PCR. V and J calls and clone size follow that table, whereas D and trimming were derived from the DNA. The profile shows approximately 77,000 clones, around three quarters of them singletons. Germline values: CDR1 SGHNT, CDR2 YENEEA. The CDR3 is 12 residues long. Trimming stripped 1 base from V and 5 bases from J, with 5 bases between. The source of this sequence is a woman aged 70-85 years with acute or convalescent COVID-19. The V gene is TRBV11-3, the J gene TRBJ1-2; D gene unclear. The sample consisted of peripheral blood. CDR3 sequence reads: CASSLAGYGYTF. The CDR3 DNA sequence: TGTGCCAGCAGCTTAGCCGGGTATGGCTACACCTTC.